These 2 T cell receptor beta chains share one sample of origin, sequenced in a study of patients and donors after allogeneic stem cell transplantation. TCRdb reanalysed the RT-PCR reads using MiXCR and keeps one entry per CDR3 protein. The sample carries fewer than 200,000 distinct CDR3 sequences, approximately 28% recorded once. The source material was blood, either unsorted or a sorted T cell fraction (not recorded which). All receptors come from a human donor who was either an allogeneic HSCT recipient or a stem cell or donor lymphocyte infusion donor (not recorded which). It is not recorded whose cells these are; they may come from a transplant donor.

The chain joins TRBV27 to TRBJ2-7; TRBD1 matches at 7 bases. CDR3 length: 15 residues. With 5 bases clipped from V and 7 bases from J, the junction kept 14 bases outside the gene matches. CDR1 and CDR2 from the germline V gene are MNHEY and SMNVEV (reference sequence). The CDR3 coding sequence is TGTGCCAGCAGTCTTCGGACAGGCCCAAAACTTGAGCAGTACTTC. Encoded protein: CASSLRTGPKLEQYF.

The chain links TRBV20-1 to TRBJ2-7, with D uncertain. Germline V CDR1 and CDR2: DFQATT, SNEGSKA (reference sequence). V lost 5 bases to trimming and J lost 0 bases, with 11 bases between them. CDR3 length equals 13 residues. CDR3 region: CSALGRFSYEQYF. The CDR3, as DNA: TGCAGTGCTCTCGGACGTTTCTCCTACGAGCAGTACTTC.